These 32 T cell receptor beta chains were all obtained from the same sample, sequenced in a study of CD8+ T cells in alopecia areata. RNA extraction was followed by reverse transcription into cDNA, which acted as the sequencing template. Method: immunoSEQ multiplex PCR; TCRdb's copy keeps in-frame clones and lacks some. The profile shows 200,000 or so clones, roughly 44% of them singletons. Treatment defined: oral pan-JAK inhibitor, 5-10 mg twice daily. Sequencing used CD4+ T cells sorted from blood, obtained at approximately week 36, from a patient treated with tofacitinib. The receptors come from a human donor with alopecia areata.

The CDR3 sequence is CASSQREKVSGELFF. DNA of the CDR3: TGCGCCAGCAGCCAACGGGAGAAGGTTTCCGGGGAGCTGTTTTTT. The chain recombines TRBV4-1 with TRBJ2-2, with a possible D match to TRBD2 (6 bases). V was cut by 2 bases and J by 6 bases, with 13 bases left in between. Germline CDR1 reads MGHRA; CDR2 reads YSYEKL. This CDR3 contains 15 residues.

This clone occurred once. The chain employs TRBV7-8 and TRBJ2-3, with D possibly matching TRBD1 (6 bases). CDR3 length equals 17 residues. The V gene lost 5 bases and the J gene lost 2 bases, with 20 bases spanning the gap. Germline V CDR1 and CDR2: SGHVS, FQNEAQ. As DNA, the CDR3 is TGTGCCAGCAGCCGCGATACAGGGTCTCTGACCACAGATACGCAGTATTTT. This codes for CASSRDTGSLTTDTQYF.

This clone was recorded a few times. The J gene is TRBJ1-4, the V gene TRBV15; 8 bases align to TRBD1. V shed 3 bases, J shed 0 bases, and the junction held 6 bases outside the gene matches. Germline lookup yields CDR1 LNHNV and CDR2 YYDKDF (reference sequence). This CDR3 region has 17 residues. CDR3 DNA sequence: TGTGCCACCAGCAGTGTGGGACAGGCTCCAACTAATGAAAAACTGTTTTTT. It translates to CATSSVGQAPTNEKLFF.

The rearrangement uses TRBV6-6 and TRBJ1-2; D perhaps matches TRBD1 (6 bases). The germline V and J ends were trimmed by 2 bases and 5 bases, with 9 bases remaining between them. The CDR3 contains 13 residues. Germline V gene data show CDR1 as MNHNY and CDR2 as SVGAGI (reference sequence). CDR3 residues: CASSYGQFYGYTF. The DNA for the CDR3 is TGTGCCAGCAGTTACGGACAGTTTTATGGCTACACCTTC.

The V gene is TRBV18, the J gene TRBJ2-7; D possibly matches TRBD1 or TRBD2 (5 bases each). V was shortened by 6 bases and J by 0 bases, with 15 bases between the two germline ends. Looked up from germline, CDR1 is KGHSH and CDR2 is LQKENI. This CDR3 spans 15 amino acids. Written as DNA, the CDR3 is TGTGCCAGCTCGAGGGACCAACTGGGCTCCTACGAGCAGTACTTC. Translating it yields CASSRDQLGSYEQYF.

This chain joins TRBV29-1 and TRBJ2-5; possibly TRBD1 for D (5 bases). CDR3 length: 13 amino acids. With 6 bases removed from V and 1 base from J, the gap between germline ends came to 12 bases. Germline loops: CDR1 SQVTM, CDR2 ANQGSEA. The CDR3 region has the DNA TGCAGCGTAGAGGTAGGGGTCCAAGAGACCCAGTACTTC. Protein: CSVEVGVQETQYF.

This clone has just a few counts. The rearrangement uses TRBV7-9 and TRBJ2-2; unclear D gene. The V and J ends lost 2 bases and 8 bases respectively, with 9 bases between them. Germline V CDR1 and CDR2: SEHNR, FQNEAQ (reference sequence). The CDR3 sequence is 13 residues long. The CDR3 spells CASSLSSAGELFF. Here the CDR3 DNA reads TGTGCCAGCAGCTTATCGAGCGCGGGGGAGCTGTTTTTT.

This sequence joins TRBV29-1 and TRBJ2-4, with a weak D call TRBD1 (6 bases). V was clipped by 6 bases and J by 0 bases, with 12 bases between them. The CDR3 has 14 amino acids. Germline V gene lookup returns CDR1 SQVTM and CDR2 ANQGSEA. The CDR3 sequence is CSVTGRLAKNIQYF. The DNA for the CDR3 is TGCAGCGTGACAGGCCGTCTAGCCAAAAACATTCAGTACTTC. The full variable domain, completed using reference TRBV29-1 and TRBJ2-4, is SAVISQKPSRDICQRGTSLTIQCQVDSQVTMMFWYRQQPGQSLTLIATANQGSEATYESGFVIDKFPISRPNLTFSTLTVSNMSPEDSSIYLCSVTGRLAKNIQYFGAGTRLSVL.

The table lists this clone with a few counts. V gene TRBV23-1 combines with J gene TRBJ2-2; D gene uncertain. TRBV23-1 is marked as an open reading frame, function uncertain. The CDR3 contains 13 residues. With 3 bases removed from V and 7 bases from J, the gap between germline ends came to 9 bases. The CDR3 is CASSHNPFGELFF. The CDR3 bases are TGCGCCAGCAGTCACAATCCGTTCGGGGAGCTGTTTTTT.

The V call is TRBV2, the J call TRBJ1-2; no definite D call. The CDR3 runs to 15 residues. From germline, CDR1 is SNHLY and CDR2 FYNNEI. V was shortened by 6 bases and J by 2 bases, with 16 bases between the two germline ends. This CDR3 is CASSQGFGANYGYTF. The CDR3 DNA follows: TGTGCCAGCAGCCAAGGGTTTGGTGCGAACTATGGCTACACCTTC.

This clone was observed a few times. The chain has TRBV9 and TRBJ1-2; D perhaps matches TRBD1 (5 bases). CDR1 and CDR2 (germline): SGDLS, YYNGEE. There are 16 residues in the CDR3. Trimming left V 0 bases short and J 0 bases short, with 12 bases between. CDR3 sequence: CASSVAWGNPNYGYTF. CDR3 nucleotides: TGTGCCAGCAGCGTAGCATGGGGGAACCCTAACTATGGCTACACCTTC. The full variable domain, rest sourced from reference TRBV9 and TRBJ1-2, is DSGVTQTPKHLITATGQRVTLRCSPRSGDLSVYWYQQSLDQGLQFLIQYYNGEERAKGNILERFSAQQFPDLHSELNLSSLELGDSALYFCASSVAWGNPNYGYTFGSGTRLTVV.

The chain recombines TRBV5-1 with TRBJ2-7; 11 bases agree with TRBD1. CDR1 SGHRS and CDR2 YFSETQ come from the germline V gene. Trimming took 4 bases from V and 3 from J; bases not matched to a gene: 9. There are 16 residues in the CDR3. The CDR3 nucleotides read TGCGCCAGCAGCAAATCCGGGACAGGGGGACTCTACGAGCAGTACTTC. Its translation: CASSKSGTGGLYEQYF.

The chain is built from TRBV5-4 and TRBJ2-7; 10 bases agree with TRBD1. V lost 1 base to trimming and J lost 9 bases; unmatched junction nucleotides: 16. The germline CDR1 and CDR2 sequences are SGHNT and YYREEE (reference sequence). This CDR3 is built from 17 residues. The CDR3 loop is CASSLRLAWDRGERQYF. The CDR3 DNA sequence: TGTGCCAGCAGCTTGCGACTGGCTTGGGACAGGGGTGAACGGCAGTACTTC.

This clone has just a few counts. The V call is TRBV29-1, the J call TRBJ1-1; TRBD1 agrees at 10 bases. The length of the CDR3 is 13 residues. Germline trimming cut 1 base from V and 5 bases from J; bases unmatched to any gene: 1. Germline V CDR1 and CDR2: SQVTM, ANQGSEA. Here the CDR3 reads CSVEGDRGTEAFF. The CDR3 DNA sequence: TGCAGCGTTGAAGGGGACAGGGGTACTGAAGCTTTCTTT. Full variable domain (remainder filled in from reference TRBV29-1 and TRBJ1-1): SAVISQKPSRDICQRGTSLTIQCQVDSQVTMMFWYRQQPGQSLTLIATANQGSEATYESGFVIDKFPISRPNLTFSTLTVSNMSPEDSSIYLCSVEGDRGTEAFFGQGTRLTVV.

The sample holds one count of this clone. The chain links TRBV7-9 to TRBJ2-7; 10 bases map to TRBD1. Germline V gives CDR1 SEHNR, CDR2 FQNEAQ (reference sequence). V shed 1 base, J shed 6 bases, and the junction held 9 bases outside the gene matches. This CDR3 contains 16 residues. CDR3 loop: CASSLEDRGPALEQYF. The CDR3 region has the DNA TGTGCCAGCAGCTTAGAAGACAGGGGGCCAGCGCTCGAGCAGTACTTC.

V usage is TRBV2 and J usage is TRBJ2-3; D possibly corresponds to TRBD2 (6 bases). The germline V gene encodes CDR1 SNHLY and CDR2 FYNNEI. V lost 0 bases, J lost 1 base, and 11 bases lay in between. The CDR3 length is 16 residues. Written as DNA, the CDR3 is TGTGCCAGCAGTGAAGCGTTGGGACTCCGCACAGATACGCAGTATTTT. It translates to CASSEALGLRTDTQYF.

This clone was found a few times. V is TRBV7-2 and J is TRBJ2-5; D is tentatively TRBD1 or TRBD2 (5 bases each). Trimming took off 4 bases at V and 2 bases at J, with 17 bases between the two ends. The germline CDR1 and CDR2 sequences are SGHTA and FQGNSA. This CDR3 has 16 residues. CDR3 in amino acids: CASSSGTLWSQETQYF. Here the CDR3 DNA reads TGTGCCAGCAGCTCCGGGACCCTCTGGAGTCAAGAGACCCAGTACTTC. Full variable domain (missing parts from reference TRBV7-2 and TRBJ2-5): GAGVSQSPSNKVTEKGKDVELRCDPISGHTALYWYRQSLGQGLEFLIYFQGNSAPDKSGLPSDRFSAERTGGSVSTLTIQRTQQEDSAVYLCASSSGTLWSQETQYFGPGTRLLVL.

CDR3 protein: CSGPRGETQYF. The CDR3 DNA reads TGCAGTGGCCCCAGGGGGGAGACCCAGTACTTC. The rearrangement links TRBV20-1 to TRBJ2-5; 7 nucleotides match TRBD1. Per the germline V gene, CDR1 is DFQATT and CDR2 is SNEGSKA (reference sequence). V was pared by 7 bases and J by 5 bases, with 4 bases of the junction left unmatched. CDR3 length: 11 amino acids.

V usage is TRBV16 and J usage is TRBJ2-7, with D perhaps TRBD1 or TRBD2 (6 bases each). CDR1 KGHSY and CDR2 FQNENV come from the germline V gene. The CDR3 length is 14 residues. V was shortened by 4 bases and J by 2 bases, with 12 bases between the two germline ends. CDR3 protein: CASSRGAGTYEQYF. The CDR3 region has the DNA TGTGCCAGCAGCCGGGGGGCGGGAACCTACGAGCAGTACTTC.

J is TRBJ2-7 and V is TRBV9; 9 nucleotides match TRBD2. CDR1 SGDLS and CDR2 YYNGEE come from the germline V gene. CDR3 length: 13 amino acids. V gave up 7 bases and J gave up 2 bases; unmatched junction bases: 4. This chain's CDR3 is CASGAGGPYEQYF. For the CDR3, the DNA is TGTGCCAGCGGGGCGGGAGGGCCCTACGAGCAGTACTTC.

The CDR3 spells CASSLDRYNSYEQYF. CDR3 nucleotides: TGCGCCAGCAGCTTGGATCGCTATAACTCCTACGAGCAGTACTTC. This sequence joins TRBV5-1 and TRBJ2-7, with no clear D. In germline, CDR1 is SGHRS, CDR2 YFSETQ. Trimming pared 0 bases from V and 0 bases from J, leaving 10 bases between. The CDR3 sequence is 15 residues long.

The rearrangement links TRBV11-2 to TRBJ2-3, with TRBD2 matching over 8 bases. J gave up 4 bases and V 8 bases, and 14 bases lay outside the gene matches. Germline CDR1 and CDR2: SGHAT and FQNNGV. This CDR3 has 16 amino acids. Here the CDR3 reads CASQKGLAGGPDTQYF. CDR3 in DNA: TGTGCCAGCCAAAAGGGACTGGCGGGAGGCCCAGATACGCAGTATTTT.

V usage is TRBV7-6 and J usage is TRBJ2-5; D is undetermined. The V gene lost 0 bases and the J gene lost 4 bases, with 12 bases spanning the gap. The CDR3 covers 15 residues. CDR1 and CDR2 (germline): SGHVS, FNYEAQ. DNA for the CDR3: TGTGCCAGCAGCTTAGCGCAAAGGTTCACAGAGACCCAGTACTTC. Translated: CASSLAQRFTETQYF. Full variable domain (remainder filled in from reference TRBV7-6 and TRBJ2-5): GAGVSQSPRYKVTKRGQDVALRCDPISGHVSLYWYRQALGQGPEFLTYFNYEAQQDKSGLPNDRFSAERPEGSISTLTIQRTEQRDSAMYRCASSLAQRFTETQYFGPGTRLLVL.

V is TRBV2 and J is TRBJ2-5, with a tentative D call TRBD2 (5 bases). CDR1 is SNHLY and CDR2 is FYNNEI in the germline V gene. V lost 6 bases and J lost 5, with 19 bases in between. There are 15 residues in the CDR3. The CDR3 DNA sequence: TGTGCCAGCAGAAAGATAGTGGGGATAGCGGAGACCCAGTACTTC. It translates to CASRKIVGIAETQYF.

The chain combines TRBV27 with TRBJ2-2, with 12 nucleotides matching TRBD2. The CDR3 length is 15 residues. CDR1 and CDR2 from the germline V gene are MNHEY and SMNVEV (reference sequence). After removal of 7 bases from V and 5 bases from J, the junction contained 5 bases not matched to a gene. CDR3 residues: CASTRLAGVTGELFF. The CDR3 nucleotides are TGTGCCAGCACTAGACTAGCGGGAGTTACCGGGGAGCTGTTTTTT.

The chain uses TRBV6-1 and TRBJ2-4; either TRBD1 or TRBD2 may fit D (6 bases each). Trimming cost V 4 bases and J 0 bases, with 10 bases left between them. This CDR3 comprises 15 residues. The V gene's germline CDR1 is MNHNS and CDR2 SASEGT. The CDR3 DNA sequence: TGTGCCAGCAGTGGCGGGACAACAGCCAAAAACATTCAGTACTTC. This sequence encodes CASSGGTTAKNIQYF.

In its sample, this clone was seen a few times. V and J are TRBV6-6 and TRBJ2-1; weak D call: TRBD1 (6 bases). This CDR3 is built from 16 residues. V was shortened by 6 bases and J by 1 base, with 16 bases between the two germline ends. Germline loops: CDR1 MNHNY, CDR2 SVGAGI (reference sequence). CDR3 in amino acids: CASRSRQDQSYNEQFF. CDR3 nucleotide sequence: TGTGCCAGCAGGAGCCGACAGGACCAGTCCTACAATGAGCAGTTCTTC.

This clone was observed a few times. V and J are TRBV29-1 and TRBJ1-4, with D unresolved. Germline V CDR1 and CDR2: SQVTM, ANQGSEA. This CDR3 has 11 residues. V lost 4 bases and J lost 8, with 8 bases in between. CDR3 region: CSVGLGEKLFF. The CDR3 nucleotides read TGCAGCGTTGGACTCGGAGAAAAACTGTTTTTT. The variable domain in full, completed from reference TRBV29-1 and TRBJ1-4, reads SAVISQKPSRDICQRGTSLTIQCQVDSQVTMMFWYRQQPGQSLTLIATANQGSEATYESGFVIDKFPISRPNLTFSTLTVSNMSPEDSSIYLCSVGLGEKLFFGSGTQLSVL.

For this clone: Other DNA sequences from this sample encode an identical CDR3 as well. The CDR3 protein is CASRATGGYEQYF. The CDR3 DNA follows: TGTGCCAGCAGGGCGACAGGGGGTTACGAGCAGTACTTC. The gene calls are TRBV2 and TRBJ2-7; TRBD1 matches at 9 bases. The V and J ends lost 6 bases and 4 bases, in that order; junction bases with no gene match: 4. The CDR3 consists of 13 residues. Germline V gene sequence: CDR1 SNHLY, CDR2 FYNNEI.

This sequence joins TRBV29-1 and TRBJ2-5, with no clear D. Trimming cost V 2 bases and J 4 bases, with 11 bases left between them. The CDR3 has 13 residues. The germline V gene encodes CDR1 SQVTM and CDR2 ANQGSEA. The CDR3: CSVENPSLETQYF. CDR3 in DNA: TGCAGCGTTGAAAATCCCAGCTTAGAGACCCAGTACTTC. The entire variable domain, with the rest obtained from reference TRBV29-1 and TRBJ2-5, is as follows: SAVISQKPSRDICQRGTSLTIQCQVDSQVTMMFWYRQQPGQSLTLIATANQGSEATYESGFVIDKFPISRPNLTFSTLTVSNMSPEDSSIYLCSVENPSLETQYFGPGTRLLVL.

J is TRBJ2-5 and V is TRBV11-2; D may correspond to TRBD1 or TRBD2 (6 bases each). Germline loops: CDR1 SGHAT, CDR2 FQNNGV. The germline V and J ends were trimmed by 2 bases and 2 bases, with 9 bases remaining between them. The CDR3 is made up of 14 amino acids. The CDR3 nucleotides are TGTGCCAGCAGCTTAATAGGGGGGCAAGAGACCCAGTACTTC. It is translated as CASSLIGGQETQYF.

This clone showed up just a few times. This sequence joins TRBV14 and TRBJ1-3; D gene ambiguous. From germline, CDR1 is SGHDN and CDR2 FVKESK. Trimming shortened V by 1 base and J by 0 bases, and 10 bases separated the two germline ends. The CDR3 runs to 16 residues. The CDR3 loop reads CASSQGIRTSGNTIYF. The CDR3 DNA follows: TGTGCCAGCAGCCAAGGTATCCGCACCTCTGGAAACACCATATATTTT.